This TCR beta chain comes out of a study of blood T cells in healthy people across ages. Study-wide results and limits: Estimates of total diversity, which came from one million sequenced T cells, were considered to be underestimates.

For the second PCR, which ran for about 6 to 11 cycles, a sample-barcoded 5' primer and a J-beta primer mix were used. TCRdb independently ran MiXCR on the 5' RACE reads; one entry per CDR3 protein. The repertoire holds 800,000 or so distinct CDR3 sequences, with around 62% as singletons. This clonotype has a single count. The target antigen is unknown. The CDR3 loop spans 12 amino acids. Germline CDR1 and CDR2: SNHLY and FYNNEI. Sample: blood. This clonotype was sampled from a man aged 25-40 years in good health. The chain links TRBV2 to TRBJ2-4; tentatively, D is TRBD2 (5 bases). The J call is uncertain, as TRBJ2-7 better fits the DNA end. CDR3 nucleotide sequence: TGTGCCAGCAGATATACTAGCTACGAGCAGTACTTC. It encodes CASRYTSYEQYF.